This T cell receptor (beta chain) was identified in a study of graft-versus-host responses after intestinal transplantation. Study-level findings and limits: Present in recipient marrow, GvH clones included some that appeared first in ileum or blood.

About this clone: What it recognizes is unknown.

Repertoires were generated with immunoSEQ multiplex PCR, while TCRdb's copy carries only in-frame clones and drops some. This table holds roughly 75,000 clones, roughly 91% found once. The material sequenced was unstimulated CD4+ T cells sorted from spleen or lymph node cells, taken before intestinal transplant. This receptor was identified in a human donor who received an intestinal transplant.

The CDR3 sequence is CASSSDRDSGNTIYF. The CDR3 region has the DNA TGTGCCAGCAGCTCCGACAGGGACTCTGGAAACACCATATATTTT. The chain recombines TRBV7-8 with TRBJ1-3; 7 bases are shared with TRBD1. The CDR3 runs to 15 residues. Losses at the gene ends were 4 bases for V and 0 bases for J; bases not matched to a gene: 3. CDR1 SGHVS and CDR2 FQNEAQ come from the germline V gene.